This T cell receptor beta chain was retrieved from a study of blood T cells in healthy people across ages. Study-level points and caveats: Observed TCR beta diversity per million T cells went down as age went up. This fall followed a roughly linear course with age.

With a J-beta primer mix and a sample-barcoded 5' primer, a second PCR ran 7 to 11 cycles. Tags on each cDNA molecule came from a template-switch adaptor with 12 random nucleotides. Via MiXCR, TCRdb re-called the 5' RACE reads, giving one row per CDR3 protein. This sample has around 690,000 distinct CDR3 sequences, with roughly 50% found just once. Germline V CDR1 and CDR2: DFQATT, SNEGSKA (reference sequence). The V and J ends lost 5 bases and 5 bases, in that order; junction bases with no gene match: 10. CDR3 length: 15 residues. Concerning this clonotype itself: Antigen specificity is unknown.

Sequenced material: blood. The V and J genes are TRBV20-1 and TRBJ2-1; 9 positions agree with TRBD1. The TCR sequence derives from a man aged 60 to 69 in good health. The CDR3 loop is CSAPRGGTGNNEQFF. CDR3 bases: TGCAGTGCTCCAAGGGGGGGGACAGGGAACAATGAGCAGTTCTTC.